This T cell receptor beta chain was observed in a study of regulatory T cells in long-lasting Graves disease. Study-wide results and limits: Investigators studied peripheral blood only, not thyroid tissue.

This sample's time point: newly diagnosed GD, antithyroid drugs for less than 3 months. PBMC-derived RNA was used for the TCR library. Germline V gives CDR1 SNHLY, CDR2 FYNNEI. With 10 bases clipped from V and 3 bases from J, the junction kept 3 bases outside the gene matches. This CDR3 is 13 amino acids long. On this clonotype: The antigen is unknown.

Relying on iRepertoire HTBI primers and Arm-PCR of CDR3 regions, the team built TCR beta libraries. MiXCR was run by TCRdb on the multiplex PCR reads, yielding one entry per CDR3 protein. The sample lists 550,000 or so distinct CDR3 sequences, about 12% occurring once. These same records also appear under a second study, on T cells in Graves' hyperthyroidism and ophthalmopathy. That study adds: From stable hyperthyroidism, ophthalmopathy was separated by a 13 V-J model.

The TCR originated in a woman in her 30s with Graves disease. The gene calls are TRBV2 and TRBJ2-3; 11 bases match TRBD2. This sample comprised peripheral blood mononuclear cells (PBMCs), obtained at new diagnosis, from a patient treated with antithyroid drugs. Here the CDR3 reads CATRTSGTDTQYF. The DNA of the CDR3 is TGTGCCACCCGGACTAGCGGGACAGATACGCAGTATTTT.